The 18 T cell receptor beta chains presented below share a single source sample, sequenced in a study of blood T cell repertoires in COVID-19. TCRdb keeps only in-frame clones here, not all; method: immunoSEQ multiplex PCR. The sample has about 400,000 clones, 85% to 90% seen once. The sequencing input was peripheral blood. The receptor set was obtained from a human donor in a cohort sampled during active COVID-19.

This clone was seen many times. The chain recombines TRBV5-6 with TRBJ2-7; perhaps TRBD1 as D (5 bases). Germline CDR1 reads SGHDT; CDR2 reads YYEEEE. The length of the CDR3 is 14 residues. Trimming stripped 2 bases from V and 3 bases from J, with 12 bases between. CDR3 DNA: TGTGCCAGCAGCTTCCCCGACAGACGCTACGAGCAGTACTTC. This codes for CASSFPDRRYEQYF.

V is TRBV5-1 and J is TRBJ2-5, with 7 bases identical to TRBD2. The CDR3 extends over 14 amino acids. J lost 7 bases, V lost 0 bases, and 6 bases had no gene match. Per the germline V gene, CDR1 is SGHRS and CDR2 is YFSETQ. The DNA of the CDR3 is TGCGCCAGCAGCTTGGGACTAGCTGTCGCGACCCAGTACTTC. It is translated as CASSLGLAVATQYF.

The genes are TRBV27 and TRBJ2-7; 8 bases are shared with TRBD2. CDR1 and CDR2 from the germline V gene are MNHEY and SMNVEV (reference sequence). V shed 5 bases, J shed 1 base, and the junction held 16 bases outside the gene matches. The CDR3 contains 18 residues. As DNA, the CDR3 is TGTGCCAGCAGTAACCTCGGGTTAGCGGGACTAGGGTCCTACGAGCAGTACTTC. It translates to CASSNLGLAGLGSYEQYF.

This clone came up once. The rearrangement uses TRBV29-1 and TRBJ2-5; no firm D call. CDR1 is SQVTM, CDR2 ANQGSEA, per germline. V lost 4 bases and J lost 3, with 6 bases in between. The CDR3 sequence is 11 residues long. The chain's CDR3 is CSVVSEETQYF. The CDR3 coding sequence is TGCAGCGTTGTATCCGAAGAGACCCAGTACTTC.

In this sample, this clone turned up a few times. The V call is TRBV19, the J call TRBJ1-3; perhaps TRBD1 as D (5 bases). The V end lost 6 bases, the J end lost 0 bases, and 12 bases lay between the germline ends. Germline CDR1 reads LNHDA; CDR2 reads SQIVND (reference sequence). The length of the CDR3 is 15 residues. CDR3 coding DNA: TGTGCCAGTAGCCGAGGCGGGGGCTCTGGAAACACCATATATTTT. Residues: CASSRGGGSGNTIYF.

The chain is built from TRBV11-2 and TRBJ2-5; D may be TRBD1 (5 bases). This CDR3 spans 14 amino acids. The germline CDR1 and CDR2 sequences are SGHAT and FQNNGV. The V and J ends lost 2 bases and 5 bases respectively, with 12 bases between them. As DNA, the CDR3 is TGTGCCAGCAGCTTACAGGGCGTCAGGGAGACCCAGTACTTC. Translated, it gives CASSLQGVRETQYF.

For the CDR3, the DNA is TGTGCCAGCAGCGGAAGGACTAGCGGGAATATCACCGGGGAGCTGTTTTTT. This translates into CASSGRTSGNITGELFF. The chain employs TRBV7-3 and TRBJ2-2, with 12 bases lining up with TRBD2. From germline, CDR1 is SGHTA and CDR2 FQGTGA. The CDR3 runs 17 residues. The J segment lost 4 bases and the V segment lost 5 bases, leaving 8 bases of the junction unmatched.

J is TRBJ2-6 and V is TRBV5-1; the match to TRBD2 covers 7 bases. This CDR3 is built from 19 residues. V gave up 4 bases and J gave up 2 bases; unmatched junction bases: 15. Per the germline V gene, CDR1 is SGHRS and CDR2 is YFSETQ. The CDR3 is CASSPRVGEGAAGANVLTF. Here the CDR3 DNA reads TGCGCCAGCAGCCCCCGGGTCGGGGAGGGCGCGGCTGGGGCCAACGTCCTGACTTTC.

The table lists this clone with a few counts. The chain has TRBV5-1 and TRBJ1-2; 7 bases agree with TRBD1. The CDR3 extends over 13 amino acids. The germline V gene encodes CDR1 SGHRS and CDR2 YFSETQ. V shed 6 bases, J shed 8 bases, and the junction held 10 bases outside the gene matches. For the CDR3, the DNA is TGCGCCAGCAAGGAGGGGCAGGGGGAAGGCTACACCTTC. It yields the protein CASKEGQGEGYTF.

Only one count was recorded for this clone. This chain links TRBV6-5 with TRBJ2-6, with a tentative D call TRBD2 (7 bases). Germline lookup yields CDR1 MNHEY and CDR2 SVGAGI. Deletions cut 9 bases from V and 3 bases from J, with 15 bases between. This CDR3 has 15 residues. The CDR3 loop is CASSRGAYGANVLTF. CDR3 DNA sequence: TGTGCCAGTTCACGGGGGGCCTATGGGGCCAACGTCCTGACTTTC.

V and J are TRBV11-3 and TRBJ1-5; 9 bases agree with TRBD1. J lost 2 bases, V lost 2 bases, and 10 bases had no gene match. The CDR3 runs 18 residues. The germline gives CDR1 SGHNT, CDR2 YENEEA. CDR3 region: CASSLKLQGALGNQPQHF. In nucleotides, the CDR3 is TGTGCCAGCAGCTTAAAGTTACAGGGGGCTTTGGGCAATCAGCCCCAGCATTTT. Supplemented by reference TRBV11-3 and TRBJ1-5, the full variable domain reads EAGVVQSPRYKIIEKKQPVAFWCNPISGHNTLYWYLQNLGQGPELLIRYENEEAVDDSQLPKDRFSAERLKGVDSTLKIQPAELGDSAVYLCASSLKLQGALGNQPQHFGDGTRLSIL.

This clone showed up just once. The rearrangement joins TRBV29-1 to TRBJ1-1; TRBD1 matches 11 bases. The junction had 9 bases not matched to a gene; V was cut back by 1 base and J by 5 bases. The CDR3 has 16 amino acids. Germline CDR1 and CDR2: SQVTM and ANQGSEA. The CDR3, as DNA: TGCAGCGTTGAAGGGGGACTCGGACAGGGGGCAACTGAAGCTTTCTTT. It specifies CSVEGGLGQGATEAFF.

The V gene is TRBV2, the J gene TRBJ2-3; TRBD1 aligns across 9 bases. The CDR3 loop spans 16 amino acids. Trimming removed 4 bases from V and 8 bases from J; junction bases left unmatched: 13. CDR1 SNHLY and CDR2 FYNNEI come from the germline V gene. CDR3 amino acids: CASSVLMGQGGGTQYF. The CDR3 nucleotides are TGTGCCAGCAGTGTTTTAATGGGACAGGGTGGAGGTACGCAGTATTTT.

V gene TRBV2 combines with J gene TRBJ1-1; D is undetermined. Germline-derived CDR1 and CDR2 are SNHLY and FYNNEI. The germline V and J ends were trimmed by 2 bases and 6 bases, with 7 bases remaining between them. The CDR3 extends over 12 amino acids. This CDR3 is CASSEFVAEAFF. The CDR3 DNA is TGTGCCAGCAGTGAATTTGTCGCTGAAGCTTTCTTT.

The rearrangement links TRBV6-6 to TRBJ1-2, with 8 bases lining up with TRBD1. Unmatched junction bases numbered 15, after V lost 5 bases and J lost 7 bases. CDR1 and CDR2 (germline): MNHNY, SVGAGI (reference sequence). This CDR3 region has 16 residues. CDR3: CASSTYRGGSAVGYTF. The CDR3 coding sequence is TGTGCCAGCAGTACGTACAGGGGGGGCTCCGCCGTTGGCTACACCTTC.

The chain carries TRBV2 and TRBJ1-1; no firm D call. V lost 3 bases and J lost 10, with 12 bases in between. Looked up from germline, CDR1 is SNHLY and CDR2 is FYNNEI. The CDR3 covers 12 residues. Written as DNA, the CDR3 is TGTGCCAGCAGTGAGATGAGGGCAAGAGCTTTCTTT. This sequence encodes CASSEMRARAFF.

CDR3 in amino acids: CASRDSGRGNTGELFF. The CDR3 nucleotides are TGTGCCAGCAGAGATAGCGGGAGGGGGAACACCGGGGAGCTGTTTTTT. V gene TRBV28 combines with J gene TRBJ2-2, with 11 bases lining up with TRBD2. CDR3 length: 16 amino acids. V gave up 6 bases and J gave up 1 base; unmatched junction bases: 4. CDR1 is MDHEN and CDR2 is SYDVKM in the germline V gene. Full variable domain (rest looked up from reference TRBV28 and TRBJ2-2): DVKVTQSSRYLVKRTGEKVFLECVQDMDHENMFWYRQDPGLGLRLIYFSYDVKMKEKGDIPEGYSVSREKKERFSLILESASTNQTSMYLCASRDSGRGNTGELFFGEGSRLTVL.

About this clone itself: Germline is not matched at one junction end, which may reflect a read error. V is TRBV18 and J is TRBJ1-2; D might be TRBD1 (5 bases). Looked up from germline, CDR1 is KGHSH and CDR2 is LQKENI. The CDR3 has 12 residues. The CDR3 reads CASSPAGGIGPF. CDR3 sequence (DNA): TGTGCCAGCTCACCAGCCGGGGGAATCGGCCCCTTC.